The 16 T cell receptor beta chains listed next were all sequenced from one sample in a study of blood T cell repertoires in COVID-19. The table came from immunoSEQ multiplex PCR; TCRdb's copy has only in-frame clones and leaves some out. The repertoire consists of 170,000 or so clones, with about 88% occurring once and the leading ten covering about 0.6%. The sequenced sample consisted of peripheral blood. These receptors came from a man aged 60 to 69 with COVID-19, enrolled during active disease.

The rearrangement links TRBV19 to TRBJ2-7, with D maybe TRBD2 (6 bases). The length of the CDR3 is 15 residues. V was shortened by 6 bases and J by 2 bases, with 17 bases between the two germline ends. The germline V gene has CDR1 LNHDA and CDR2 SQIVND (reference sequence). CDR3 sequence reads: CASSRSGDSPYEQYF. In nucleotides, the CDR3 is TGTGCCAGTAGCCGATCGGGGGATTCACCCTACGAGCAGTACTTC.

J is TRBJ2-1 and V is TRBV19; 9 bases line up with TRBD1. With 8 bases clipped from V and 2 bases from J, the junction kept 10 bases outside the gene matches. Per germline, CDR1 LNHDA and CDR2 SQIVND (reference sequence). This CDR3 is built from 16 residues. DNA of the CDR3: TGTGCCAGTCGCAAACCGGGACAGGGAACCTACAATGAGCAGTTCTTC. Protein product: CASRKPGQGTYNEQFF.

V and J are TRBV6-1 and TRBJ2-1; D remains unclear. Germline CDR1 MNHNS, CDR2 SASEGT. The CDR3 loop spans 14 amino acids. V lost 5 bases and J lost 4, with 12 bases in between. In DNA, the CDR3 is TGTGCCAGCAGTTTGTCCGACGGGTACAATGAGCAGTTCTTC. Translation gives CASSLSDGYNEQFF.

In DNA form, the CDR3 reads TGTGCCAGCAGCCTGGACAGACCCTACGAGCAGTACTTC. It yields the protein CASSLDRPYEQYF. This chain connects TRBV5-8 to TRBJ2-7; tentative D call: TRBD1 (6 bases). CDR3 length: 13 residues. The germline V and J ends were trimmed by 4 bases and 2 bases, with 10 bases remaining between them. Germline V CDR1 and CDR2: SGHTS, YDEGEE.

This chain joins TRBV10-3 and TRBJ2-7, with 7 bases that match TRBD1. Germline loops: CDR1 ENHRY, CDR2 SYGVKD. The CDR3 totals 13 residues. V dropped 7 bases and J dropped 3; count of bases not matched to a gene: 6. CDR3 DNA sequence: TGTGCCATCAAAACAGGGGAGCTCTACGAGCAGTACTTC. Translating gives CAIKTGELYEQYF.

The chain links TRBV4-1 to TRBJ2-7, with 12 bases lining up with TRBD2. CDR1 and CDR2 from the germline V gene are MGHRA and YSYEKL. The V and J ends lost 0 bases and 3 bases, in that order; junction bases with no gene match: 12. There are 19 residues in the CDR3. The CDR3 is CASSQDRQSSGRAFYEQYF. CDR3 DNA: TGCGCCAGCAGCCAAGATCGCCAGTCTAGCGGGAGGGCTTTCTACGAGCAGTACTTC.

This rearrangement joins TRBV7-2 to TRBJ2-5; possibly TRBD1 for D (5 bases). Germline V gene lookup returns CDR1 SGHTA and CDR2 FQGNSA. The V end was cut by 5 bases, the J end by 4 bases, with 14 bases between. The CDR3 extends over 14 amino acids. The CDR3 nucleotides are TGTGCCAGCAGCCCCCAGGGTTTGAGAGAGACCCAGTACTTC. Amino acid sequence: CASSPQGLRETQYF.

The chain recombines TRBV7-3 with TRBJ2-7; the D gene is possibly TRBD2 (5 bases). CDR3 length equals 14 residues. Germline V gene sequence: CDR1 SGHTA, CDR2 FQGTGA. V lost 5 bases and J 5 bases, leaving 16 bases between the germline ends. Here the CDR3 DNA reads TGTGCCAGCAGCCCTCGCGGGTACGGGGACGAGCAGTACTTC. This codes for CASSPRGYGDEQYF.

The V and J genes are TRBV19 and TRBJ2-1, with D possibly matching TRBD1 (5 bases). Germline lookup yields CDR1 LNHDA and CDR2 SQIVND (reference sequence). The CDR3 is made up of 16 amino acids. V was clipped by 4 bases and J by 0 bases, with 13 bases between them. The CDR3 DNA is TGTGCCAGTAGTAACCCTTTTGGGGCCTCCTACAATGAGCAGTTCTTC. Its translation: CASSNPFGASYNEQFF.

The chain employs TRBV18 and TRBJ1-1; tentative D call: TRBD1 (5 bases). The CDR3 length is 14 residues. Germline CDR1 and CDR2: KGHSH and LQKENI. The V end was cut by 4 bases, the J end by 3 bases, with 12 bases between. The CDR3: CASSLLGGYTEAFF. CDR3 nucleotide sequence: TGTGCCAGCTCACTACTGGGGGGGTACACTGAAGCTTTCTTT. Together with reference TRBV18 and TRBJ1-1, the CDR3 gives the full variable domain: NAGVMQNPRHLVRRRGQEARLRCSPMKGHSHVYWYRQLPEEGLKFMVYLQKENIIDESGMPKERFSAEFPKEGPSILRIQQVVRGDSAAYFCASSLLGGYTEAFFGQGTRLTVV.

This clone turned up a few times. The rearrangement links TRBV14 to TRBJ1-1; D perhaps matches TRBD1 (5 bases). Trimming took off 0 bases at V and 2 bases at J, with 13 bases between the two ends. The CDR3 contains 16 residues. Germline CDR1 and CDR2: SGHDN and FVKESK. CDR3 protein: CASSQEGAMGNTEAFF. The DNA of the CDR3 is TGTGCCAGCAGCCAAGAAGGGGCGATGGGAAACACTGAAGCTTTCTTT.

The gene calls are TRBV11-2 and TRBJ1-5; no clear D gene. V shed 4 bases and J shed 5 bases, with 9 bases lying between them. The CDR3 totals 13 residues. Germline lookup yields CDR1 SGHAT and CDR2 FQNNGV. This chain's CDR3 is CASSSTIDQPQHF. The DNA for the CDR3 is TGTGCCAGCAGCTCCACAATTGATCAGCCCCAGCATTTT.

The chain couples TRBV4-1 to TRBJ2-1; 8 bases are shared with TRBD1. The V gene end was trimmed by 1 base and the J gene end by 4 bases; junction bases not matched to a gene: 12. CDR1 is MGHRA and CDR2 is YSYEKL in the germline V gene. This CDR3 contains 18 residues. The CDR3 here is CASSQVPGQVWAYNEQFF. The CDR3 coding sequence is TGCGCCAGCAGCCAAGTCCCGGGACAGGTTTGGGCGTACAATGAGCAGTTCTTC.

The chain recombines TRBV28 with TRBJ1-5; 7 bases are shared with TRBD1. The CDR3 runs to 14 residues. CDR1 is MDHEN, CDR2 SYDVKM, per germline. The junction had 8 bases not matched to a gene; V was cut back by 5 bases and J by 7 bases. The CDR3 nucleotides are TGTGCCAGCAGTACAGGGGTAGGATGGCAGCCCCAGCATTTT. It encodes CASSTGVGWQPQHF.

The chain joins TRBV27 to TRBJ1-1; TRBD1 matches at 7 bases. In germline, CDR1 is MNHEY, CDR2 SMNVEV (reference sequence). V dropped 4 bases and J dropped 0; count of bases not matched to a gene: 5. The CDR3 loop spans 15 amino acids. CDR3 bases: TGTGCCAGCAGTTCGCGGACAGGTATGAACACTGAAGCTTTCTTT. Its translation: CASSSRTGMNTEAFF.

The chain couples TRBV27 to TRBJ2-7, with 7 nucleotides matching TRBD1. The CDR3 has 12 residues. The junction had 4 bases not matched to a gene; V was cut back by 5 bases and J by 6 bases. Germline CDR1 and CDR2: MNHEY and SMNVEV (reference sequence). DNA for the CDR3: TGTGCCAGCAGTACAGCAGGGGGCGAGCAGTACTTC. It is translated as CASSTAGGEQYF.